A single T cell receptor (beta chain) is shown here with its context. What it binds is unknown. The sample belongs to a study of cytomegalovirus exposure and HLA in healthy donors. Study-wide findings and caveats: Reports credit the classifier with highly specific, highly sensitive diagnosis of cytomegalovirus status.

The PCR employed 60 Vbeta primers together with 13 Jbeta primers. The repertoire was sequenced with immunoSEQ multiplex PCR; TCRdb's copy has only in-frame clones and lacks some. The table gives 200,000 or so clones; the top ten clones make up roughly 0.74% of it. The TCR sequence derives from a boy younger than 18 in good health and CMV-seronegative. The source material was PBMCs.

CDR3 amino acids: CASDGQGASNEQFF. In DNA, the CDR3 is TGCGCCAGCGATGGGCAGGGGGCATCAAATGAGCAGTTCTTC. This rearrangement joins TRBV10-1 to TRBJ2-1, with 8 bases aligning to TRBD1. The CDR3 totals 14 residues. Unmatched junction bases numbered 10, after V lost 8 bases and J lost 7 bases. Germline V lookup: CDR1 WNHNN, CDR2 SYGVQD (reference sequence).